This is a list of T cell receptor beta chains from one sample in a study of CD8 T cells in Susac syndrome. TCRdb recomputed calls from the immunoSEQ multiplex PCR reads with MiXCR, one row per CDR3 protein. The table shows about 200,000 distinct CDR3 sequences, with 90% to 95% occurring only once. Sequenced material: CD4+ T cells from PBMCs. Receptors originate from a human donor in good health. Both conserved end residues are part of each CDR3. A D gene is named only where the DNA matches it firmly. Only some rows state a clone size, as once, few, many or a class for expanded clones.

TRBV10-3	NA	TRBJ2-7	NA	CAIIGDTRPYEQYF	TGTGCCATCATCGGCGACACACGCCCCTACGAGCAGTACTTC
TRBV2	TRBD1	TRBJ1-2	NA	CASSERQGKVF	TGTGCCAGCAGTGAACGACAGGGGAAAGTCTTC
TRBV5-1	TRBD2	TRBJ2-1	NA	CASSPRSSGRAEQFF	TGCGCCAGCAGCCCGAGATCTAGCGGGAGGGCTGAGCAGTTCTTC
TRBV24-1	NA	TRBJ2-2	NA	CATSGAHTGELFF	TGTGCCACCAGTGGGGCCCACACCGGGGAGCTGTTTTTT
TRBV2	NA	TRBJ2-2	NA	CASSYIRDTGELFF	TGTGCCAGCAGTTATATCCGGGACACCGGGGAGCTGTTTTTT
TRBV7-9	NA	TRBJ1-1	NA	CASSRWGRVEAFF	TGTGCCAGCAGCCGGTGGGGGCGCGTTGAAGCTTTCTTT
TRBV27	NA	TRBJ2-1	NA	CASSSRTAGNPTNEQFF	TGTGCCAGCAGTTCCCGGACGGCTGGGAACCCCACGAATGAGCAGTTCTTC
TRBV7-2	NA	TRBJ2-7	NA	CASSPAPSYEQYF	TGTGCCAGCAGCCCTGCCCCATCCTACGAGCAGTACTTC
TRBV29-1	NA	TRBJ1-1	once	CSVLLGRPEAFF	TGCAGCGTCTTACTCGGGCGCCCTGAAGCTTTCTTT
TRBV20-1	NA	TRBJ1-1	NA	CSAEAGPNTEAFF	TGCAGTGCCGAGGCAGGTCCGAACACTGAAGCTTTCTTT
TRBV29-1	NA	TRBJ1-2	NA	CSALEGQSLYGYTF	TGCAGCGCACTAGAGGGACAATCCCTCTATGGCTACACCTTC